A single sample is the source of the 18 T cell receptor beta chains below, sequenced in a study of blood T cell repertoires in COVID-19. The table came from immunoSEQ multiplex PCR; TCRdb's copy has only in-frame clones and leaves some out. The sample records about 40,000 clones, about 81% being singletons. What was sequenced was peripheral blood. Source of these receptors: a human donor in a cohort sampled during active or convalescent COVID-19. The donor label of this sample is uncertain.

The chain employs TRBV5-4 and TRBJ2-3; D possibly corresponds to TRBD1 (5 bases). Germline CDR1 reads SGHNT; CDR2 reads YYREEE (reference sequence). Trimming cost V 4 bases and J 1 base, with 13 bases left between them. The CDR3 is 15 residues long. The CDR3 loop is CASSLNGAGTDTQYF. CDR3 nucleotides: TGTGCCAGCAGCCTTAATGGGGCGGGCACAGATACGCAGTATTTT.

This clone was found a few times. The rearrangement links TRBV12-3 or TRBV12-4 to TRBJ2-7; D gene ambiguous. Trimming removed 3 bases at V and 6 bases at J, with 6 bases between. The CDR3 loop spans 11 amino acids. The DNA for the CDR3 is TGTGCCAGCAGTTTTTTATCCGAGCAGTACTTC. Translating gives CASSFLSEQYF.

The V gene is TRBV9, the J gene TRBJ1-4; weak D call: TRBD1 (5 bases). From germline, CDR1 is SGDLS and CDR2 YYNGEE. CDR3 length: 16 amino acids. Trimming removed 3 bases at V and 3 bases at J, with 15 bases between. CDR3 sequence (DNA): TGTGCCAGCAGCGGGGGGGACCGGAGGTCTAATGAAAAACTGTTTTTT. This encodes CASSGGDRRSNEKLFF.

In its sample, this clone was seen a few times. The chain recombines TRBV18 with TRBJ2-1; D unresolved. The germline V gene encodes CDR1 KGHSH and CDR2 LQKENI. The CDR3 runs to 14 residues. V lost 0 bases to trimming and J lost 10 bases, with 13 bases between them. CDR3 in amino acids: CASSPPGATEEQFF. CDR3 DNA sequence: TGTGCCAGCTCACCACCAGGCGCAACGGAGGAGCAGTTCTTC.

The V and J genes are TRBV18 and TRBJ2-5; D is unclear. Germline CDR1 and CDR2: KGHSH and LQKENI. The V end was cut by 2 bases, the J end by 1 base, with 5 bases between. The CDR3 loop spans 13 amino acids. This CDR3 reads CASSPALQETQYF. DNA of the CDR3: TGTGCCAGCTCACCAGCACTCCAAGAGACCCAGTACTTC.

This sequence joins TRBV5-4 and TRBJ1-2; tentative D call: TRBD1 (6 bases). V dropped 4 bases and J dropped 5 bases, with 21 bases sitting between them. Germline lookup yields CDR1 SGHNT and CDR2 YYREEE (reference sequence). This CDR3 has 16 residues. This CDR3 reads CASSPQGGGGNYGYTF. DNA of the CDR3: TGTGCCAGCAGCCCCCAGGGCGGGGGGGGCAATTATGGCTACACCTTC.

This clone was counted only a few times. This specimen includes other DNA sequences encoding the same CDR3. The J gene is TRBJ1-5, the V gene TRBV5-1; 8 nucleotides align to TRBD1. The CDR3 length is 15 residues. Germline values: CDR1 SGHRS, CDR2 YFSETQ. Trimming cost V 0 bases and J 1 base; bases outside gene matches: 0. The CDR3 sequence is CASSLGDRSNQPQHF. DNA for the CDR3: TGCGCCAGCAGCTTGGGGGACAGGAGCAATCAGCCCCAGCATTTT.

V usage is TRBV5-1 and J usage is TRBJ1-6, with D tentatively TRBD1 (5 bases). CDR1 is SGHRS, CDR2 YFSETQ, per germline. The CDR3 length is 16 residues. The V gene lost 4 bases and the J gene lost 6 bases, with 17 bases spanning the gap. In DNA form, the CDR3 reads TGCGCCAGCAGCGACGGTTCGGGGGTCCCTAATTCACCCCTCCACTTT. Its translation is CASSDGSGVPNSPLHF. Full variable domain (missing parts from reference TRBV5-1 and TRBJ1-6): KAGVTQTPRYLIKTRGQQVTLSCSPISGHRSVSWYQQTPGQGLQFLFEYFSETQRNKGNFPGRFSGRQFSNSRSEMNVSTLELGDSALYLCASSDGSGVPNSPLHFGNGTRLTVT.

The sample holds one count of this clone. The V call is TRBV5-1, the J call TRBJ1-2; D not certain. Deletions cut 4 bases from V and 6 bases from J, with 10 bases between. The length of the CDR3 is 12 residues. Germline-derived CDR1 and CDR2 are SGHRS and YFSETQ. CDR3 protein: CASSPSTDGYTF. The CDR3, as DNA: TGCGCCAGCAGCCCCTCCACAGATGGCTACACCTTC. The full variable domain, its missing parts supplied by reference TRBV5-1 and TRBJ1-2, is KAGVTQTPRYLIKTRGQQVTLSCSPISGHRSVSWYQQTPGQGLQFLFEYFSETQRNKGNFPGRFSGRQFSNSRSEMNVSTLELGDSALYLCASSPSTDGYTFGSGTRLTVV.

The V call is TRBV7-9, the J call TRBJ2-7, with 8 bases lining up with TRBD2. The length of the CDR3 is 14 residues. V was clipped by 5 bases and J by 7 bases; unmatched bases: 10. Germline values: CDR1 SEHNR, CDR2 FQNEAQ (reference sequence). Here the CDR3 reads CASSPGGGPGEQYF. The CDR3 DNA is TGTGCCAGCAGCCCCGGGGGGGGCCCGGGGGAGCAGTACTTC.

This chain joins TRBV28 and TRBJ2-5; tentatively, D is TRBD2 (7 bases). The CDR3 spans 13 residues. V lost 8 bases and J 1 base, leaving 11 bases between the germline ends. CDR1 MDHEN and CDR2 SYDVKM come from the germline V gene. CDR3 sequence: CASRGAPQETQYF. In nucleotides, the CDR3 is TGTGCCAGCCGGGGGGCGCCCCAAGAGACCCAGTACTTC.

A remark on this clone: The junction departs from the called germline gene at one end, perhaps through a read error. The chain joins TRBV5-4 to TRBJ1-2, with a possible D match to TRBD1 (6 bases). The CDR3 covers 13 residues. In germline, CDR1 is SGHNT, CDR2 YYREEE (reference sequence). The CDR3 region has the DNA TGTGCCAGCAGCTTCAACCTGACAGGTGGGGGAGCCTTC. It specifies CASSFNLTGGGAF.

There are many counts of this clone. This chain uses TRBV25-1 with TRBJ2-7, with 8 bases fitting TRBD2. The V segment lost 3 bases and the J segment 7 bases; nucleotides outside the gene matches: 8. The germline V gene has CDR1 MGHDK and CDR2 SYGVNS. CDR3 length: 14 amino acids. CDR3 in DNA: TGTGCCAGCAGTGAGGGGACTAGACTAGGGGAGCAGTACTTC. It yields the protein CASSEGTRLGEQYF.

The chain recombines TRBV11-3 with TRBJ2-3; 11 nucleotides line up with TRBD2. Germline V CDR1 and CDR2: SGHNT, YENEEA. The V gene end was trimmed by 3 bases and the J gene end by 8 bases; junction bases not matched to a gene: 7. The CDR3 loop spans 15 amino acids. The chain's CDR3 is CASSFLTSGEATQYF. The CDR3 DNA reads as TGTGCCAGCAGCTTTCTGACTAGCGGGGAAGCTACGCAGTATTTT.

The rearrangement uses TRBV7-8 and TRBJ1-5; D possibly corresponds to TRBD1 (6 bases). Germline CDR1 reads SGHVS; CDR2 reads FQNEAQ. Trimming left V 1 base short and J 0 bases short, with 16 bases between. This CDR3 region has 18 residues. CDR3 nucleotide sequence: TGTGCCAGCAGCTTAGTTACAGGGAATGGCTATAGCAATCAGCCCCAGCATTTT. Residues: CASSLVTGNGYSNQPQHF.

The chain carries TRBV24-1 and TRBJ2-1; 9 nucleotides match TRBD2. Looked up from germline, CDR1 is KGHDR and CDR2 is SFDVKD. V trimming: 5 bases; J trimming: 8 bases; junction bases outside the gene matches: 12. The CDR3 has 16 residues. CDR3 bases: TGTGCCACCAGTGGGGCGGGGAGCGGGAGGCAGGATGAGCAGTTCTTC. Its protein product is CATSGAGSGRQDEQFF.

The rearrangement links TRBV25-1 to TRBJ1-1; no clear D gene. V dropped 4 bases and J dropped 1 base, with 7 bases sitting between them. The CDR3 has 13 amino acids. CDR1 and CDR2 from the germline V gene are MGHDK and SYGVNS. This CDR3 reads CASSVGWNTEAFF. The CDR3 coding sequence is TGTGCCAGCAGTGTGGGCTGGAACACTGAAGCTTTCTTT.

The CDR3 is CASRRGPGEAFF. In nucleotides, the CDR3 is TGTGCCAGCAGAAGGGGGCCGGGTGAAGCTTTCTTT. V usage is TRBV6-5 and J usage is TRBJ1-1; 7 positions match TRBD1. CDR1 is MNHEY and CDR2 is SVGAGI in the germline V gene. Unmatched junction bases numbered 5, after V lost 6 bases and J lost 7 bases. This CDR3 region has 12 residues.